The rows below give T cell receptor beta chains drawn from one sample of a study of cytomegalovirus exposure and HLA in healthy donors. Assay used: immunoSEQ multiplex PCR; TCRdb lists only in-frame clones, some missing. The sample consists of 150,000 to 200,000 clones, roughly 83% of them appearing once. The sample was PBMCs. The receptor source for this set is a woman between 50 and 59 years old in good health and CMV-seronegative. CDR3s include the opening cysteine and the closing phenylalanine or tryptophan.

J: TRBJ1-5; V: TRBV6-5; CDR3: CASRETGKGNQPQHF
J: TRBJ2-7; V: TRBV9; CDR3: CASGRGLSSYEQYF
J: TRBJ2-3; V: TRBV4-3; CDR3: CASSQDRRGTGTDTQYF
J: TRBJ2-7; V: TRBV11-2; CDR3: CASSPQGTSYEQYF
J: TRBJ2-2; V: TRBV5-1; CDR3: CASSRRQGRDTGELFF
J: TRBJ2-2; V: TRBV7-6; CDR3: CASTKSPGSNTGELFF
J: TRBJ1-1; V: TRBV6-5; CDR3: CASSPDMSNTEAFF
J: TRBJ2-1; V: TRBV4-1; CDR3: CASSQGWGLADSYNEQFF
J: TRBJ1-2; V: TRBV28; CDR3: CASSGQGHGYTF
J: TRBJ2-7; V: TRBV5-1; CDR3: CASSLERTGLGEQYF
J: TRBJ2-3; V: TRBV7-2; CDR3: CASSFGGILPTDTQYF
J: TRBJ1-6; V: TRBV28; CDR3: CASSLPSQRTGNSPLHF
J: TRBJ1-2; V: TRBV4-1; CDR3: CASSQMDRGGGYTF
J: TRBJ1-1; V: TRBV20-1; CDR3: CSASETEAFF
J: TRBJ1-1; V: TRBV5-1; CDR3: CASSLGGGRMNTEAFF
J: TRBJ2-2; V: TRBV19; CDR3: CASSIVQRGTGELFF
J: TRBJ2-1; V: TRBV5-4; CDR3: CASSSQGASYNEQFF
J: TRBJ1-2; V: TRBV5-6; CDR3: CASSLPDRKIDGYTF
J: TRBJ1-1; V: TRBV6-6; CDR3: CASSHLWDRRFTEAFF
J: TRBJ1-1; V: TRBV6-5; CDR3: CATRERGKDTEAFF
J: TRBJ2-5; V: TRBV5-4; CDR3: CASSPGTGQETQYF
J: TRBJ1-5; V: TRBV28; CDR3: CASSPGGVNSNQPQHF
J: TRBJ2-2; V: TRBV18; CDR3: CASSPVQLAGTGELFF
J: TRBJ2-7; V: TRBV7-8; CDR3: CASSIVTYEQYF
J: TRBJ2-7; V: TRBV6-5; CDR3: CASSYSVAPYEQYF
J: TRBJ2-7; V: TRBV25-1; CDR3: CASSPWDSTYEQYF
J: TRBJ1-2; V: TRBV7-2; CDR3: CASSLGGVVGYTF